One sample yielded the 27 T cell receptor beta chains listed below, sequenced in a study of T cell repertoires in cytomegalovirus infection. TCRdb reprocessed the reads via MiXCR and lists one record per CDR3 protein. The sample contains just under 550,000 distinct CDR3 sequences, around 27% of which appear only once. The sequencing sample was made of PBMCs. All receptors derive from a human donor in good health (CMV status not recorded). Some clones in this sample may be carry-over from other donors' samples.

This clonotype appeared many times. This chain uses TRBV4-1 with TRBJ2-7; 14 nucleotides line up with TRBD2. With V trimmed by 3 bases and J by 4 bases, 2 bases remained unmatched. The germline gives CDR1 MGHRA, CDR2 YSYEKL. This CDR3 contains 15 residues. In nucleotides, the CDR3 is TGCGCCAGCAGCCAGGGACTAGCGGGGGCGTACGAGCAGTACTTC. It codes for CASSQGLAGAYEQYF.

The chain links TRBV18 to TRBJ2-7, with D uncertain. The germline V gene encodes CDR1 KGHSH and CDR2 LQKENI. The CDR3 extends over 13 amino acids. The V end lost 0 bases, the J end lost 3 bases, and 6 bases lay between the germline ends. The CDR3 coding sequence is TGTGCCAGCTCACCACCCAGCTTCTACGAGCAGTACTTC. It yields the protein CASSPPSFYEQYF.

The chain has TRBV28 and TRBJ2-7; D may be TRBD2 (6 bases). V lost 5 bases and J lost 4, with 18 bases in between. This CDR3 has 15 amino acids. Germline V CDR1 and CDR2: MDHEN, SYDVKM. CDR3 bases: TGTGCCAGCAGTCCCGGACTAACGGGCCAATACGAGCAGTACTTC. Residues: CASSPGLTGQYEQYF.

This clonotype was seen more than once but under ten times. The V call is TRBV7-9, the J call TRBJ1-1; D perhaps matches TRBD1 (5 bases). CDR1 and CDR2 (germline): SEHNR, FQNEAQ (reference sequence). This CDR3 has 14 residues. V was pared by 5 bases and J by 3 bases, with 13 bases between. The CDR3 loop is CASSPAGVHTEAFF. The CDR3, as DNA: TGTGCCAGCAGCCCAGCGGGGGTCCACACTGAAGCTTTCTTT. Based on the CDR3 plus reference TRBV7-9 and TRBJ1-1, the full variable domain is DTGVSQNPRHKITKRGQNVTFRCDPISEHNRLYWYRQTLGQGPEFLTYFQNEAQLEKSRLLSDRFSAERPKGSFSTLEIQRTEQGDSAMYLCASSPAGVHTEAFFGQGTRLTVV.

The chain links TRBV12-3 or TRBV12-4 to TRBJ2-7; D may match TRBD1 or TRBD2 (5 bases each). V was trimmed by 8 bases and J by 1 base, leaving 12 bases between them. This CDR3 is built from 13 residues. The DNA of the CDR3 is TGTGCCAGCGGGACCGGGGAATCCTACGAGCAGTACTTC. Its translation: CASGTGESYEQYF.

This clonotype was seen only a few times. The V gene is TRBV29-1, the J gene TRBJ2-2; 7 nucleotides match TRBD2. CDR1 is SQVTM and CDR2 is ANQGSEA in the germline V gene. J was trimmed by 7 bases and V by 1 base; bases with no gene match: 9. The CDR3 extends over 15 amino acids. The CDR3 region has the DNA TGCAGCGTTGAAGTTAGAGGGAGGGGAGACGGGGAGCTGTTTTTT. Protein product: CSVEVRGRGDGELFF.

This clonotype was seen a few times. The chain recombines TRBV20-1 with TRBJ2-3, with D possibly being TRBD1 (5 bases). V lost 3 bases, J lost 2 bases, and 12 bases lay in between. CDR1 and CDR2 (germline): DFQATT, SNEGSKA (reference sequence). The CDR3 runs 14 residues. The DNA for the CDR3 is TGCAGTGCTAGGGGGCCAACAGCCACAGATACGCAGTATTTT. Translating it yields CSARGPTATDTQYF.

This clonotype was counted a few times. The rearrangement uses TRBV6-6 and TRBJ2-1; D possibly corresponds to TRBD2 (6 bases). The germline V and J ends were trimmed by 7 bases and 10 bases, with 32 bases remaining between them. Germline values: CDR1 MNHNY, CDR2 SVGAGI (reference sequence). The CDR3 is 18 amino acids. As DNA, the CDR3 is TGTGCCAGCACTCGGGGGTCCCCAAGAGACGCCGCAGCTCCCGAGCAGTTCTTC. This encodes CASTRGSPRDAAAPEQFF.

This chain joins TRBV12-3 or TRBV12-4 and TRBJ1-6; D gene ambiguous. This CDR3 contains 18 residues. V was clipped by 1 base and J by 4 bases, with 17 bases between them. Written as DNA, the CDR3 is TGTGCCAGCAGTTTAGAGACGACTTTCAAGGGATATAATTCACCCCTCCACTTT. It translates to CASSLETTFKGYNSPLHF.

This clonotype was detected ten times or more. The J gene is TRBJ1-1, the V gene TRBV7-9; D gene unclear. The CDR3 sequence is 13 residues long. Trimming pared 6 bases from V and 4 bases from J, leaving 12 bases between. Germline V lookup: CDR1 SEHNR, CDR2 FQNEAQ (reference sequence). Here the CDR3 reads CASRYREGTEAFF. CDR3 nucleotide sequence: TGTGCCAGCAGATACAGAGAGGGCACTGAAGCTTTCTTT.

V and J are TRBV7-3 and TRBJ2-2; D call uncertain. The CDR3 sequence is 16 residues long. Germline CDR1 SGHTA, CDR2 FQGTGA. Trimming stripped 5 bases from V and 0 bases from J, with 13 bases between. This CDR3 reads CASSPQTPSNTGELFF. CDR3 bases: TGTGCCAGCAGCCCCCAGACCCCTTCGAACACCGGGGAGCTGTTTTTT.

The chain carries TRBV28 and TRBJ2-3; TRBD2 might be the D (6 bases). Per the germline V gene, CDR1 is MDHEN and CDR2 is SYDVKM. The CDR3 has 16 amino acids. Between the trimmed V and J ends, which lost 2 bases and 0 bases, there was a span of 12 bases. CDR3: CASSLRRLASTDTQYF. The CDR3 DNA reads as TGTGCCAGCAGTTTAAGACGGCTAGCGAGCACAGATACGCAGTATTTT.

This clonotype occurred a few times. CDR3 DNA sequence: TGTGCCAGCAGCACGGCGATGAACACTGAAGCTTTCTTT. Translating it yields CASSTAMNTEAFF. V is TRBV12-3 or TRBV12-4 and J is TRBJ1-1, with D hard to call. V lost 6 bases and J lost 0, with 8 bases in between. This CDR3 has 13 residues.

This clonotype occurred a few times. The CDR3 spells CASSLGIERGRRNNEQFF. The CDR3 DNA is TGTGCCAGCAGCTTGGGTATAGAGCGGGGTCGGAGGAACAATGAGCAGTTCTTC. The rearrangement links TRBV5-4 to TRBJ2-1; 7 nucleotides line up with TRBD2. Germline lookup yields CDR1 SGHNT and CDR2 YYREEE (reference sequence). Trimming at V came to 0 bases and at J to 5 bases, leaving 14 bases not matched to a gene. CDR3 size: 18 residues.

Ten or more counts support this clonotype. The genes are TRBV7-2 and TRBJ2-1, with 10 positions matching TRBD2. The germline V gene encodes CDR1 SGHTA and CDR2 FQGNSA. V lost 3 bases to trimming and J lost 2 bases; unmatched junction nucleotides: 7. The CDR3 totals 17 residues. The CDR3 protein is CASSFPTSGMTYNEQFF. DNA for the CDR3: TGTGCCAGCAGCTTCCCTACTAGCGGGATGACCTACAATGAGCAGTTCTTC.

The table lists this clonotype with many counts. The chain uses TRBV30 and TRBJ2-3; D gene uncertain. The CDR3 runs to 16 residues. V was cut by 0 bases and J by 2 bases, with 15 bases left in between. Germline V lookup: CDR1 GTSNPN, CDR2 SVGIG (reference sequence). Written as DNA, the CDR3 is TGTGCCTGGAGTGTGGGTAGTAGAGCCTCCACAGATACGCAGTATTTT. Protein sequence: CAWSVGSRASTDTQYF.

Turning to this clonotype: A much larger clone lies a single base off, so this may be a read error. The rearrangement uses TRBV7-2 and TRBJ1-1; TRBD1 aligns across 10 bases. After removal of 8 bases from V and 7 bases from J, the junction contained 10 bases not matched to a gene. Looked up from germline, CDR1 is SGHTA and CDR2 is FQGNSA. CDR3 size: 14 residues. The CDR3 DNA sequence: TGTGCCAGCCACAGGGACAGGGGCCGTATTGAAGCTTTCTTT. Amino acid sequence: CASHRDRGRIEAFF.

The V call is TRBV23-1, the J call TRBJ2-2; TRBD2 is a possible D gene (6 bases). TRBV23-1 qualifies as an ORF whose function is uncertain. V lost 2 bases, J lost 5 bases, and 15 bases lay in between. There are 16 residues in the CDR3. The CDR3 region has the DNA TGCGCCAGCAGTCAACCGAACGGGGGAACGACCGGGGAGCTGTTTTTT. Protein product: CASSQPNGGTTGELFF.

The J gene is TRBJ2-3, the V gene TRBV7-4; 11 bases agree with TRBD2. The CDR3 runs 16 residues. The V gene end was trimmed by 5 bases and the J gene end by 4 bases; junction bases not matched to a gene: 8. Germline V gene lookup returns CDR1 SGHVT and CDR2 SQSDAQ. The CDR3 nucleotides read TGTGCCAGCAGCGAAAGTCTAGCGGGAGGTTCAGATACGCAGTATTTT. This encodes CASSESLAGGSDTQYF.

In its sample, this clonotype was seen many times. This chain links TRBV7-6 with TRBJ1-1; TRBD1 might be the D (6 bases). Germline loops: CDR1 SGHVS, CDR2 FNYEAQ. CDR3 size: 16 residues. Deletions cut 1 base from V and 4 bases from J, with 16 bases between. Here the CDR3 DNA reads TGTGCCAGCAGCTTAGGAGGTGGAGGGGGTGCCACTGAAGCTTTCTTT. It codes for CASSLGGGGGATEAFF.

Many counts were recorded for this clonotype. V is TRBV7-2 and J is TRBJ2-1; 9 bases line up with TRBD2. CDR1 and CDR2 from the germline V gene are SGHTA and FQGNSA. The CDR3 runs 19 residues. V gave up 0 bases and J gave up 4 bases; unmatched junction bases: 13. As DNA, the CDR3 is TGTGCCAGCAGCTTAGCCGTAAGGGGGGTAGCGGGAGTTTACAATGAGCAGTTCTTC. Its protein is CASSLAVRGVAGVYNEQFF.

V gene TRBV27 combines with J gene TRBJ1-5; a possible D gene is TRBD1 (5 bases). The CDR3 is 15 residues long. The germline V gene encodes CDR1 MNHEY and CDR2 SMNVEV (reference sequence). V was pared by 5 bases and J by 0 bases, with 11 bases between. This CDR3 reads CASSPDSYSNQPQHF. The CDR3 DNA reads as TGTGCCAGCAGTCCCGACAGCTATAGCAATCAGCCCCAGCATTTT.

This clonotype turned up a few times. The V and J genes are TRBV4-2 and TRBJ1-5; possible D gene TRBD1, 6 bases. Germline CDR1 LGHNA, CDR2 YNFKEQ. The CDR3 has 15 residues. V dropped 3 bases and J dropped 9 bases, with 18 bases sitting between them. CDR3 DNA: TGTGCCAGCAGCCAGGAACAGGACAGCTGGACGCCCCAGCATTTT. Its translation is CASSQEQDSWTPQHF.

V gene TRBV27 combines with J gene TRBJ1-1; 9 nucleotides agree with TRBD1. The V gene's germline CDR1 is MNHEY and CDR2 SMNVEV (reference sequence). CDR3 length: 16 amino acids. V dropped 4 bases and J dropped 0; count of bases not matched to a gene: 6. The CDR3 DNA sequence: TGTGCCAGCAGTTCAAGACAGGGGGGGATGAACACTGAAGCTTTCTTT. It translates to CASSSRQGGMNTEAFF.

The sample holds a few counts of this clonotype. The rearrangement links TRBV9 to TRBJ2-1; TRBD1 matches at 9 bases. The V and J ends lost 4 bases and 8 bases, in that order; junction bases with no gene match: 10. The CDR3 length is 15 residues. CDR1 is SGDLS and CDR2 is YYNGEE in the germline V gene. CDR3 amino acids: CASSLRTGEMYEQFF. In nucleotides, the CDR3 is TGTGCCAGCAGCCTGCGGACAGGGGAGATGTATGAGCAGTTCTTC.

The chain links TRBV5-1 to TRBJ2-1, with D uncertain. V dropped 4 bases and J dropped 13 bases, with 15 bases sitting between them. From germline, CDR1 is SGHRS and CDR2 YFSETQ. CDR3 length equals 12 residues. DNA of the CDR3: TGCGCCAGCAGCCCAGAGGCAGCATTTCAGTTCTTC. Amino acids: CASSPEAAFQFF.

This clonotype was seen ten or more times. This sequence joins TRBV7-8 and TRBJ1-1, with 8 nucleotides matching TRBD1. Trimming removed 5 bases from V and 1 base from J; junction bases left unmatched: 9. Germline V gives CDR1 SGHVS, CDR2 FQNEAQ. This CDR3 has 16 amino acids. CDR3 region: CASSPRQGWTNTEAFF. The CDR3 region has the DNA TGTGCCAGCAGCCCGCGACAGGGGTGGACGAACACTGAAGCTTTCTTT. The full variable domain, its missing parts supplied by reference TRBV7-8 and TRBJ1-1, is GAGVSQSPRYKVAKRGQDVALRCDPISGHVSLFWYQQALGQGPEFLTYFQNEAQLDKSGLPSDRFFAERPEGSVSTLKIQRTQQEDSAVYLCASSPRQGWTNTEAFFGQGTRLTVV.